These T cell receptor beta chains were read from a single sample in a study of T cells after posttransplantation cyclophosphamide. The assay was immunoSEQ multiplex PCR, and TCRdb's table has in-frame clones only and misses some. There are 9,000 to 15,000 clones in the sample; over 2% occur only once, and 15% to 17% lies in the top ten. The sample was PBMCs, taken after allogeneic stem cell transplant with posttransplant cyclophosphamide. The source is a male patient aged 25-45 years who received an allogeneic stem cell transplant from a related donor, was CMV-positive, and had no GVHD. Some T cells may be graft donor cells. The CDR3 runs from the conserved cysteine through the conserved F or W. A D gene is named only where the DNA matches it firmly. Size values are once, few and many counts, or a class for expanded clones, and some rows have none.

abundance | j_gene | d_gene | v_gene | CDR3nt | CDR3aa
few | TRBJ2-4 | . | TRBV25-1 | TGTGCCAGCAGTAGGGGCCGCTATTCGACCAAAAACATTCAGTACTTC | CASSRGRYSTKNIQYF
few | TRBJ2-3 | TRBD2 | TRBV7-9 | TGTGCCAGCAGCTTAGGGACTAGCGGTAGCACAGATACGCAGTATTTT | CASSLGTSGSTDTQYF
. | TRBJ2-2 | TRBD1 | TRBV19 | TGTGCCAGTAGTACCTCTGACAGGGGCTACACCGGGGAGCTGTTTTTT | CASSTSDRGYTGELFF
few | TRBJ1-1 | . | TRBV9 | TGTGCCAGCAGCCCGATGGACAGAATGAACACTGAAGCTTTCTTT | CASSPMDRMNTEAFF
. | TRBJ2-1 | . | TRBV5-1 | TGCGCCAGCAGCTTAGCGTCCGGGAGTTACAATGAGCAGTTCTTC | CASSLASGSYNEQFF
. | TRBJ2-1 | . | TRBV27 | TGTGCCAGCAGGGCCCGGGTGAATGAGCAGTTCTTC | CASRARVNEQFF
. | TRBJ2-1 | . | TRBV29-1 | TGCAGCGTTTTCCATACAATTGAGCAGTTCTTC | CSVFHTIEQFF
. | TRBJ2-3 | . | TRBV7-2 | TGTGCCAGCAGCTTAGGGGCCACAGATACGCAGTATTTT | CASSLGATDTQYF
. | TRBJ2-7 | . | TRBV7-6 | TGTGCCAGCAGCCATGAGGCTAGCACGGGCTACGAGCAGTACTTC | CASSHEASTGYEQYF
. | TRBJ1-3 | . | TRBV2 | TGTGCCAGCAGTGAATCTGCGGGCTCTGGAAACACCATATATTTT | CASSESAGSGNTIYF
few | TRBJ2-3 | . | TRBV7-3 | TGTGCCAGCAGCTCAAACCCGACTAGTCCAGATACGCAGTATTTT | CASSSNPTSPDTQYF
. | TRBJ2-7 | . | TRBV7-2 | TGTGCCAGCAGCTTAGGTTCAGGATCCTACGAGCAGTACTTC | CASSLGSGSYEQYF
. | TRBJ2-3 | TRBD2 | TRBV19 | TGTGCCAGTAGTACTCTTCTAGCGGCCTTTAGCACAGATACGCAGTATTTT | CASSTLLAAFSTDTQYF
. | TRBJ1-5 | . | TRBV28 | TGTGCCAGTCACAGGGAAGGCCAGCCCCAGCATTTT | CASHREGQPQHF
few | TRBJ2-1 | . | TRBV11-3 | TGTGCCAGCAGCTTAGGGTCTAGCTCCAATGAGCAGTTCTTC | CASSLGSSSNEQFF
few | TRBJ2-1 | TRBD1 | TRBV4-3 | TGCGCCAGCAGCCAAGTTTGGGACAGGTGGCATGAGCAGTTCTTC | CASSQVWDRWHEQFF
. | TRBJ1-2 | TRBD1 | TRBV7-3 | TGTGCCAGCAGCGCAGGGGGTTTGGGCTATGGCTACACCTTC | CASSAGGLGYGYTF
few | TRBJ1-2 | TRBD1 | TRBV6-6 | TGTGCCAGCAGGCAAATCGGGACAGGGAATGGCTACACCTTC | CASRQIGTGNGYTF
few | TRBJ2-7 | . | TRBV4-2 | TGTGCCAGCAGCCCGACCCGACAGACCGCCTACGAGCAGTACTTC | CASSPTRQTAYEQYF
few | TRBJ2-1 | . | TRBV5-1 | TGCGCCAGCAGCGAAAGGTCCAGCGGAGGCTACAATGAGCAGTTCTTC | CASSERSSGGYNEQFF
. | TRBJ2-4 | . | TRBV10-3 | TGTGCCATCAGTGAGACAGGCGAAGGTAGACTAGCCAAAAACATTCAGTACTTC | CAISETGEGRLAKNIQYF
few | TRBJ2-1 | TRBD2 | TRBV18 | TGTGCCAGCTCACCACCGAGCGGGAGCGACAATGAGCAGTTCTTC | CASSPPSGSDNEQFF
few | TRBJ1-6 | . | TRBV9 | TGTGCCAGCAGCGGTGGAGCGGGGCGTGGTTCACCCCTCCACTTT | CASSGGAGRGSPLHF
. | TRBJ2-7 | . | TRBV7-2 | TGTGCCAGCAGCATCAACCGGGGGACCTACGAGCAGTACTTC | CASSINRGTYEQYF
few | TRBJ1-6 | . | TRBV10-3 | TGTGCCATCAGTCTGGACAGCGATTCACCCCTCCACTTT | CAISLDSDSPLHF
. | TRBJ1-1 | TRBD1 | TRBV30 | TGTGCCTGGAGTGGACAGGGCCCTGAAGCTTTCTTT | CAWSGQGPEAFF
few | TRBJ1-6 | TRBD1 | TRBV30 | TGTGCCGCAACAGGACAGGGAGATTCACCCCTCCACTTT | CAATGQGDSPLHF
few | TRBJ2-7 | TRBD2 | TRBV5-1 | TGCGCCAGCAGTCTTCTAGCGGGAAACGCCGAGCAGTACTTC | CASSLLAGNAEQYF
. | TRBJ1-1 | TRBD1 | TRBV7-9 | TGTGCCAGCAGCTCTGACAGGGGGGCGGATGAAGCTTTCTTT | CASSSDRGADEAFF
. | TRBJ1-4 | . | TRBV10-3 | TGTGCCATCAGTGAACAGGTAGAAGAAAAACTGTTTTTT | CAISEQVEEKLFF